This T cell receptor beta chain was captured in a study of vaccination and CD4 T cells after COVID-19 (dated by TCRdb to between 2021 and 2022). A note on the overall study: SARS-CoV-2 positivity had been established in the convalescent patients by nasal swab PCR, and mild disease was recorded in several of these patients and severe disease in one. In 10 COVID-19 convalescent patients and a handful of infection-naive healthy vaccine recipients, researchers compared the spike-specific CD4+ TCR repertoire from before mRNA vaccination with the repertoire from after. As controls, cultures received a CEFX viral epitope pool (the positive control), an HIV-1 Nef peptide pool (the negative control), or no peptide at all. Post-vaccine blood samples were collected a median of around 2.5 months after the second vaccine dose, ranging from roughly 12 to 250 days. The cultures were stimulated with overlapping spike peptide pools from SARS-CoV-2 and from the common cold coronaviruses HCoV-NL63, HCoV-OC43 and HCoV-229E. Six males and four females were included in the convalescent cohort, with two Hispanic individuals, seven Caucasians, two Asians and one multiracial person represented. Participants received two doses of either the Pfizer-BioNTech BNT162b2 vaccine (n=8) or the Moderna mRNA-1273 vaccine (n=2). Post-COVID blood samples from convalescent patients were collected a median of roughly 100 days after diagnosis, with a range of 35 to 161 days.

The full study reports these points: Of the vaccine-specific clones found in convalescent patients, nearly all (304 of 307) were mono-reactive for SARS-CoV-2 spike instead of being cross-reactive with common cold coronaviruses. The number of convalescent patients in the study was relatively small, and the study did not examine early timepoints following natural infection. Although the median number of SARS-CoV-2-reactive clonotypes went up from roughly 22 after infection to about 38 after vaccination, the increase was not significant. In convalescent patients, a median around 83% of post-vaccine SARS-CoV-2-reactive clones were detected only after vaccination, and vaccine-specific priming was suggested by this finding.

Reading the label with the study, this specimen's treatment or condition is: approximately 9-day PBMC culture with coronavirus spike peptide pools or control peptides (ViraFEST assay). The ViraFEST assay, used in the study, expanded antigen-specific T cells with peptide pools and then identified the expanded clonotypes through TCR sequencing. The convalescent patients' positive SARS-CoV-2 PCR tests fell between March and December 2020, which was before the Alpha, Beta and Delta variants emerged in the United States. Each well held about 1.8 million PBMCs cultured with about 9.8 ug/ml peptide pools in IMDM containing approximately 5% human AB serum and roughly 10 IU/ml IL-2. On days 3 and 7, half of the culture medium was replaced with fresh IL-2-containing medium. After 10 days of culture, CD4+ T cells were isolated by negative selection using the EasySep CD4+ T cell isolation kit. Ficoll-Paque Plus gradient centrifugation was used to isolate PBMCs from whole blood, and the isolated PBMCs were then either used fresh or cryopreserved at -140C. Culture conditions were generally each tested in triplicate wells.

The CDR3 spans 14 residues, from the cysteine through the phenylalanine. CDR3 DNA is the only sequence kept; it has 42 bases, read in frame from the first base. From the germline V gene, CDR1 is MNHEY and CDR2 is SVGAGI. V has 0 bases trimmed and J has 1 base trimmed; junction bases matching no gene number 0. Library creation used PCR. TCR sequencing of DNA from cultured CD4+ T cells used the Oncomine TCR Beta short-read assay at the Johns Hopkins FTIC core. Genomic DNA was extracted from the cultured CD4+ T cells with the QIAamp micro DNA kit. Oncomine TCR Beta libraries from cultured CD4+ T cells were pooled with unique dual indexes and sequenced on an Illumina iSeq 100. The study's own analysis went as follows. Non-productive sequences were removed, and CDR3s not starting with C, not ending with F or W, or shorter than 7 amino acids were discarded. The MANAFEST web application was used to identify antigen-specific clonotypes by comparing peptide-stimulated wells against reference wells and other culture wells. For a clone to be called positive, the clone needed an FDR below 0.05, an odds ratio above 5, and a productive frequency above 0.1% in at least two of three replicate wells. Clonotypes that were significantly expanded in both SARS-CoV-2 spike wells and at least one common cold coronavirus spike condition were defined as cross-reactive. CDR3 homology was assessed with Levenshtein distances (stringdist) and unrooted phylogenetic trees (ape) in R version 3.6.1. Through fastp at Q25 and MiXCR, TCRdb rebuilt clones from the public reads, retaining in-frame beta chains. Rows merge per CDR3 protein into single entries with the most common DNA and genes. None of the V and J calls come from the authors' own analysis; TCRdb made them. In this sample the table shows roughly 17,000 distinct CDR3 sequences, about 43% of which occur a single time. Roughly 8.4% of the sample goes to the ten largest clones.

About this clonotype: No antigen is known for it. It has no much larger one-base neighbor in the sample; base qualities were not kept.

In this chain, TRBV6-5 is recombined with TRBJ2-7; 7 bases in the middle match TRBD1. This TCR was recovered from a human donor who had recovered from COVID-19. The sample comprised CD4+ T cells from blood, cultured in vitro. The CDR3 region reads CASSYSDRSYEQYF. Here is the DNA: TGTGCCAGCAGTTACTCGGACAGGTCCTACGAGCAGTACTTC.